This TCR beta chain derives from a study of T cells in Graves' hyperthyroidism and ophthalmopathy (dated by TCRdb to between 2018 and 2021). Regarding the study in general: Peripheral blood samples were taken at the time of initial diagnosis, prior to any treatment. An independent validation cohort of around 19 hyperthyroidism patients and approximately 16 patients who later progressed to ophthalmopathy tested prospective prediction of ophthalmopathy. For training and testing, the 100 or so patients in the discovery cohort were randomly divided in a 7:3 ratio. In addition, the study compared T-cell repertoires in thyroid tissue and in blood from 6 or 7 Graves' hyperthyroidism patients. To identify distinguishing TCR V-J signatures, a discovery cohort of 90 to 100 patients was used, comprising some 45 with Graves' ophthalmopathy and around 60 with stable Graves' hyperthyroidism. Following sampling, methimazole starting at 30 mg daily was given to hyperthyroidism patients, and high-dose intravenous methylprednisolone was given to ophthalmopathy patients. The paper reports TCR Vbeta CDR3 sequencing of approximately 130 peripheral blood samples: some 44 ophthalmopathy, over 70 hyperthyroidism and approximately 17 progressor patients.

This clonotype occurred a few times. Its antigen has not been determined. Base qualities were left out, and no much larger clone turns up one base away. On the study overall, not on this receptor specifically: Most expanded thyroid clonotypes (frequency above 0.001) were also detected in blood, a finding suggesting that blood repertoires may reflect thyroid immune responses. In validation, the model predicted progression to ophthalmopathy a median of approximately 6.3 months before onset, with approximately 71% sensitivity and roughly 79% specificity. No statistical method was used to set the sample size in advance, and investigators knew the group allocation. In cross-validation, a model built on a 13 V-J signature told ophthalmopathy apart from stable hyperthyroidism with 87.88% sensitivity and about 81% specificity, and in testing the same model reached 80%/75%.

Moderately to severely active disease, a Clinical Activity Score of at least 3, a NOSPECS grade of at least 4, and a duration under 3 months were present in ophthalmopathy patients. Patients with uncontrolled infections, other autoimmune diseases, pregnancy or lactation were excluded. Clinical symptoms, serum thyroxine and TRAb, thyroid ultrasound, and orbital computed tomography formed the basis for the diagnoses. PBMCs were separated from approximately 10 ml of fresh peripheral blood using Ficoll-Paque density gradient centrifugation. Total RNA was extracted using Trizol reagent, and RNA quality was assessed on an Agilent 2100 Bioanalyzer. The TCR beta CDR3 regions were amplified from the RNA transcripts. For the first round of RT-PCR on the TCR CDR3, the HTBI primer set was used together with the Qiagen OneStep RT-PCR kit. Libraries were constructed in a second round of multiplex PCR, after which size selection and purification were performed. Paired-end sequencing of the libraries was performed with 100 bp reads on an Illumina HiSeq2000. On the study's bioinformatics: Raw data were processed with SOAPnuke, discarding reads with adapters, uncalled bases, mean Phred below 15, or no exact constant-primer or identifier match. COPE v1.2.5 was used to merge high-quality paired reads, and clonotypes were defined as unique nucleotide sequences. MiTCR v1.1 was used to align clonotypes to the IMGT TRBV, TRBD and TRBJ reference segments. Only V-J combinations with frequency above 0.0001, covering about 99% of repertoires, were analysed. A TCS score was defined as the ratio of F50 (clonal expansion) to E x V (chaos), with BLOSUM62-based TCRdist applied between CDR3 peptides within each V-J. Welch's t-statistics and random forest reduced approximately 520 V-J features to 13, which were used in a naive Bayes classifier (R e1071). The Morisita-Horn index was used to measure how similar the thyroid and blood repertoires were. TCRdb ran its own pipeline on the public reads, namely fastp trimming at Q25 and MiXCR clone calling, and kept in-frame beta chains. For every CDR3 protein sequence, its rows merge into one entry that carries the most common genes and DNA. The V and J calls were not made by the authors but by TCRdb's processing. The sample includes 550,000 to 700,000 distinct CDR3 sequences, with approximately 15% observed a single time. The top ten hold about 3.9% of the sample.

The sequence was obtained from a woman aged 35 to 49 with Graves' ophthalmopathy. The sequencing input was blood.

The base sequence is TGTGCCAGCAGCCAAGATTCCGGGATTTACTCCTACAATGAGCAGTTCTTC. Translated, it gives CASSQDSGIYSYNEQFF. Rearrangement joined TRBV3-1 to TRBJ2-1, with a weak D call of TRBD2 (5 bases match). The CDR3 goes from the cysteine to the phenylalanine over 17 residues. Of all the DNA, just the CDR3 is kept, 51 bases in frame from base 1. The germline ends are 12 bases apart after V is trimmed by 0 bases and J by 0 bases. According to the germline V gene (reference sequence), CDR1 reads LGHDT and CDR2 reads YNNKEL.